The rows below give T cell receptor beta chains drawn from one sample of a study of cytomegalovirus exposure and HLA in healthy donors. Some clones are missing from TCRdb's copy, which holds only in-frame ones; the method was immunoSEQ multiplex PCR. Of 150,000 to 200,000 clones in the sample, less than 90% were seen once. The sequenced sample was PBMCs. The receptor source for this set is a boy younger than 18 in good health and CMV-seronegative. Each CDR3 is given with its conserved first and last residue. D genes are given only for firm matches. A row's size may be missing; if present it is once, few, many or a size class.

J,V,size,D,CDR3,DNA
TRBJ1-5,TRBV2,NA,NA,CASRGGQSNQPQHF,TGTGCCAGCAGGGGGGGTCAGAGCAATCAGCCCCAGCATTTT
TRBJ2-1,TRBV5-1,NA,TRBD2,CASTTHRDYPYNEQFF,TGCGCCAGCACCACCCACCGGGACTATCCCTACAATGAGCAGTTCTTC
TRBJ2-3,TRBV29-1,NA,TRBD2,CSDIGRGSGLTDTQYF,TGCAGCGACATAGGTCGCGGGAGTGGTCTCACAGATACGCAGTATTTT
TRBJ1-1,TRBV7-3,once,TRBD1,CASSLDGRGRNTEAFF,TGTGCCAGCAGCTTAGACGGCAGGGGGCGGAACACTGAAGCTTTCTTT
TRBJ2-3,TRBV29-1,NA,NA,CSVETLSLLAREIADTQYF,TGCAGCGTTGAAACCCTATCTCTTCTGGCGCGGGAAATAGCCGATACGCAGTATTTT
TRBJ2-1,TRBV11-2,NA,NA,CASSLYGGAGNEQFF,TGTGCCAGCAGCTTGTATGGCGGGGCGGGGAATGAGCAGTTCTTC
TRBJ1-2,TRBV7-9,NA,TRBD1,CASSLRRTGGGYGYTF,TGTGCCAGCAGCTTGAGAAGGACAGGGGGTGGCTATGGCTACACCTTC
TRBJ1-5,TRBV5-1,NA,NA,CASSLGGGGQPQHF,TGCGCCAGCAGCTTGGGGGGGGGCGGTCAGCCCCAGCATTTT
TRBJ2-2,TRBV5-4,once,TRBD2,CASSPGTSGSTGELFF,TGTGCCAGCAGCCCTGGGACTAGCGGGAGTACCGGGGAGCTGTTTTTT
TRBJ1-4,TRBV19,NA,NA,CASAQEKLFF,TGTGCCAGCGCGCAAGAAAAACTGTTTTTT